This T cell receptor beta chain was observed in a study of beta chain features in type 1 diabetes. Every bit of the isolated RNA underwent reverse transcription, so sequencing read expressed TCRB transcripts. Repertoires were generated with immunoSEQ multiplex PCR, while TCRdb's copy carries only in-frame clones and drops some. The sample records about 900,000 clones, roughly a sixth being singletons. Germline V gene data show CDR1 as SGHTA and CDR2 as FQGTGA. The CDR3 is made up of 14 amino acids. Germline trimming cut 11 bases from V and 6 bases from J; bases unmatched to any gene: 10. The receptor's source is a woman aged 18-30 years in good health. The rearrangement uses TRBV7-3 and TRBJ1-4, with 9 bases identical to TRBD1. The sample was naive CD4+ T cells from blood. The CDR3 nucleotides are TGTGCCCTCCACCAGGGACAGGGAGATGAAAAACTGTTTTTT. This translates into CALHQGQGDEKLFF. Filled out from reference TRBV7-3 and TRBJ1-4, the complete variable domain reads GAGVSQTPSNKVTEKGKYVELRCDPISGHTALYWYRQSLGQGPEFLIYFQGTGAADDSGLPNDRFFAVRPEGSVSTLKIQRTERGDSAVYLCALHQGQGDEKLFFGSGTQLSVL.